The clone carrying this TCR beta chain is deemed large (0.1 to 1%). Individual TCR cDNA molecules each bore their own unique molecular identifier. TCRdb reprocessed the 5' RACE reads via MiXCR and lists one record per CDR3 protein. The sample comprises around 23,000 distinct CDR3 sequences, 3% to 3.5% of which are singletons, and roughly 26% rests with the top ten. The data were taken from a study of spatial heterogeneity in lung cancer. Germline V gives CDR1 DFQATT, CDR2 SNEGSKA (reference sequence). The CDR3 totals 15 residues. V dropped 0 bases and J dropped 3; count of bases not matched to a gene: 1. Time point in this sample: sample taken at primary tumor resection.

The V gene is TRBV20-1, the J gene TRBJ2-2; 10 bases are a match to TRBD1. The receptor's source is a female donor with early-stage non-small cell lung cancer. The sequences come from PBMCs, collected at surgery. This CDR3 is CSAREGTGDTGELFF. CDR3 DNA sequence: TGCAGTGCTAGAGAGGGGACAGGGGACACCGGGGAGCTGTTTTTT.